The 2 T cell receptor beta chains in this list originate from one sample, sequenced in a study of blood T cell repertoires in COVID-19. Clones were read by immunoSEQ multiplex PCR, and TCRdb kept only the in-frame ones, dropping some. The sample lists fewer than 300,000 clones, roughly 90% occurring once. Sequencing used PBMCs or T cells enriched from blood (not recorded which). These receptors were collected from a woman in her 30s who had recovered from COVID-19.

This clone was seen only once. The chain is built from TRBV7-3 and TRBJ2-2; D perhaps matches TRBD2 (5 bases). Per the germline V gene, CDR1 is SGHTA and CDR2 is FQGTGA. Trimming pared 7 bases from V and 1 base from J, leaving 10 bases between. The CDR3 runs to 14 residues. The chain's CDR3 is CASKPGRNTGELFF. DNA of the CDR3: TGTGCCAGCAAGCCGGGGAGGAACACCGGGGAGCTGTTTTTT.

The rearrangement joins TRBV10-3 to TRBJ2-7; the D is unclear. V dropped 3 bases and J dropped 3 bases, with 15 bases sitting between them. Germline V CDR1 and CDR2: ENHRY, SYGVKD. The CDR3 sequence is 15 residues long. The CDR3 region is CAISDPEMSGYEQYF. The CDR3 DNA follows: TGTGCCATCAGTGATCCCGAAATGTCCGGCTACGAGCAGTACTTC.